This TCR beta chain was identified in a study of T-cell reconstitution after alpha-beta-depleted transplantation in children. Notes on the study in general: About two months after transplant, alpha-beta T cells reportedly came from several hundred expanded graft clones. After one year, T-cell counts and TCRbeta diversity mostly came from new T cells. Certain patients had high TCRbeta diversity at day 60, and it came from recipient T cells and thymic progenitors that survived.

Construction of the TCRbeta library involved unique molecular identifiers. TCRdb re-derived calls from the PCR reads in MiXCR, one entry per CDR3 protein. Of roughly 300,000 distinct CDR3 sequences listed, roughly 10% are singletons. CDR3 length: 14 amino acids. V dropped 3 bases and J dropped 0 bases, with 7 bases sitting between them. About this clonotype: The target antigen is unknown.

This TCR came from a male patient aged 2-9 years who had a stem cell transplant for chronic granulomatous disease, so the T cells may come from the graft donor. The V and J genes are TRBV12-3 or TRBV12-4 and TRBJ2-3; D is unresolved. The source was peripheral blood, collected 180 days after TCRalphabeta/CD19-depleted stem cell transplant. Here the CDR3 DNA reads TGTGCCAGCAGTTTGAAGGCTAGCACAGATACGCAGTATTTT. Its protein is CASSLKASTDTQYF.